This record concerns one T cell receptor (beta chain) sequence. There is no known antigen for this receptor. Per-base quality was not reported, and no clone a single base away is much larger than it. The meaning of the sample's time point label: baseline before first vaccination. The treatment or condition tag for this specimen amounts to: meningococcal conjugate vaccine given as trial control. Vaccinee samples were obtained from the UK trials COV001 and COV002, which included a single-blind randomized controlled phase 2/3 trial of AZD1222 (ChAdOx1 nCoV-19) in healthy adults. For TCRbeta chain sequencing, PBMC samples from trial participants were taken at day 0 and at day 28 after the second dose. This sample was included in a study of T cell responses to AZD1222 COVID-19 vaccine (dated by TCRdb to the early 2020s). Context from the whole study: A total of approximately 240 trial participants underwent TCR sequencing, of whom 207 received two doses of AZD1222 and about 25 received two doses of the MenACWY control vaccine. Trial participants were enrolled by age into 18-55, 56-69 and 70-plus year subgroups, with about 150, 28 and 57 TCR-sequenced participants respectively. General study outcomes and caveats: Because no day 14 peak-response samples were available, repertoires were characterized only after the peak T cell response. In the small 56-69-year group, the increase in depth fell short of significance, most likely because of low power. Only a handful of AZD1222 recipients were SARS-CoV-2 seropositive at baseline, limiting conclusions about previously exposed vaccinees. CD4 TCRs associated with the vaccine covered the entire spike protein, and the dominant responses were in regions 160-218 and 743-854. After two AZD1222 doses, spike-specific TCR breadth and depth were significantly higher than at day 0 and than in MenACWY recipients. Participants were mostly white British, with more females than males. The authors suggested clonal diversity may have been underestimated. Epitopes outside the regions mutated in the B.1.351 and B.1.1.7 variants were reportedly recognized by nearly half of the unique spike-specific TCRs.

The CDR3 runs 14 residues from the cysteine to the phenylalanine. The entry retains the CDR3 DNA only, 42 bases that are in frame from base 1. The germline V gene provides CDR1 SGHTA and CDR2 FQGNSA. V was cut back by 2 bases and J by 4 bases, leaving a gap of 9 bases between them. The CDR3 regions of human TCRbeta chains were analyzed by immunosequencing. The study's own analysis went as follows. TCRs in the repertoires were compared against a reference library of SARS-CoV-2-specific TCRs that had been generated with the MIRA antigen-specificity platform. Breadth was defined as the fraction of unique TCRs that were SARS-CoV-2-associated, and depth was defined as the fraction of total T cells that were SARS-CoV-2-associated. Each spike-specific TCR was assigned to its reactive spike region and to a CD4 or CD8 class using the MIRA data. Log10-transformed breadth and depth values were compared by one-way ANOVA with Sidak's multiple comparisons tests. This is the immuneACCESS table as TCRdb keeps it, with only in-frame sequences that have V and J called. A part of the clones is gone; compared with another copy, unresolved V genes explain less than half, and the rest is unexplained. The DNA was the basis for D and trimming; V, J and clone size are from that table. Across this sample there are about 92,000 clones, with 70% to 90% seen only once. The ten most abundant clones make up approximately 10% of the sample.

The sample here was peripheral blood, taken on day 0 of MenACWY control vaccination. The chain is encoded by TRBV7-2 joined to TRBJ1-5; D gene: possibly TRBD1, on 6 matching bases. The receptor comes from an adult in good health. The DNA is TGTGCCAGCAGCTTAACGGACAGTAATCAGCCCCAGCATTTT. Its protein product is CASSLTDSNQPQHF.